This TCR beta chain was identified during a study of T cell repertoires in cytomegalovirus infection. Across the whole study: Use of recently identified HLA-C-restricted and well-studied HLA-B-restricted CMV epitopes was part of the study. TCR beta signatures that were public indicated CMV infection and matching HLA type.

The germline CDR1 and CDR2 sequences are SGHTA and FQGNSA. J lost 7 bases, V lost 5 bases, and 11 bases had no gene match. This CDR3 region has 16 residues. Broader study findings: Cumulative public TCR beta family frequency identified carriers of CMV plus the relevant HLA. It was HLA-C-restricted CMV-specific TCR beta clonotypes that dominated the response ex vivo.

This clonotype was seen once. Its cognate antigen is unknown. From the reads, TCRdb called clonotypes with MiXCR, one entry per CDR3 protein. The table lists roughly 69,000 distinct CDR3 sequences, over 20% of them singletons, with roughly 73% in the top ten. This specimen consisted of CD8+ T cells from cultured PBMCs, obtained from culture after CMV antigen stimulation. This chain uses TRBV7-2 with TRBJ1-5; 10 bases are a match to TRBD1. This TCR was recovered from a human donor in good health (CMV status not recorded). Some clones in this sample may be carry-over from other donors' samples. CDR3 coding DNA: TGTGCCAGCAGCCCCGCCGGGACAGGGGCTTTGCAGCCCCAGCATTTT. Its protein is CASSPAGTGALQPQHF.